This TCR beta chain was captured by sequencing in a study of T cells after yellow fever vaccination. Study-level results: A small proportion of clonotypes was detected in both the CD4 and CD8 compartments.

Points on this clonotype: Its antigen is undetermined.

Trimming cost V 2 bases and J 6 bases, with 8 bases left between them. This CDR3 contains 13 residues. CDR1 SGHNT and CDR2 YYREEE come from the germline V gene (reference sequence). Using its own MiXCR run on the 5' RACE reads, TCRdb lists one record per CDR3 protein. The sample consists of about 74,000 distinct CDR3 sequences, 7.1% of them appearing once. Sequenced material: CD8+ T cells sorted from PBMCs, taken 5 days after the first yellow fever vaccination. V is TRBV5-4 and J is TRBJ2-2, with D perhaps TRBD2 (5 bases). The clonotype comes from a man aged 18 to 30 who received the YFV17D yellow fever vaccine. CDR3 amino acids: CASSFRGSGELFF. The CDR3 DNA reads TGTGCCAGCAGCTTTCGGGGATCCGGGGAGCTGTTTTTT.